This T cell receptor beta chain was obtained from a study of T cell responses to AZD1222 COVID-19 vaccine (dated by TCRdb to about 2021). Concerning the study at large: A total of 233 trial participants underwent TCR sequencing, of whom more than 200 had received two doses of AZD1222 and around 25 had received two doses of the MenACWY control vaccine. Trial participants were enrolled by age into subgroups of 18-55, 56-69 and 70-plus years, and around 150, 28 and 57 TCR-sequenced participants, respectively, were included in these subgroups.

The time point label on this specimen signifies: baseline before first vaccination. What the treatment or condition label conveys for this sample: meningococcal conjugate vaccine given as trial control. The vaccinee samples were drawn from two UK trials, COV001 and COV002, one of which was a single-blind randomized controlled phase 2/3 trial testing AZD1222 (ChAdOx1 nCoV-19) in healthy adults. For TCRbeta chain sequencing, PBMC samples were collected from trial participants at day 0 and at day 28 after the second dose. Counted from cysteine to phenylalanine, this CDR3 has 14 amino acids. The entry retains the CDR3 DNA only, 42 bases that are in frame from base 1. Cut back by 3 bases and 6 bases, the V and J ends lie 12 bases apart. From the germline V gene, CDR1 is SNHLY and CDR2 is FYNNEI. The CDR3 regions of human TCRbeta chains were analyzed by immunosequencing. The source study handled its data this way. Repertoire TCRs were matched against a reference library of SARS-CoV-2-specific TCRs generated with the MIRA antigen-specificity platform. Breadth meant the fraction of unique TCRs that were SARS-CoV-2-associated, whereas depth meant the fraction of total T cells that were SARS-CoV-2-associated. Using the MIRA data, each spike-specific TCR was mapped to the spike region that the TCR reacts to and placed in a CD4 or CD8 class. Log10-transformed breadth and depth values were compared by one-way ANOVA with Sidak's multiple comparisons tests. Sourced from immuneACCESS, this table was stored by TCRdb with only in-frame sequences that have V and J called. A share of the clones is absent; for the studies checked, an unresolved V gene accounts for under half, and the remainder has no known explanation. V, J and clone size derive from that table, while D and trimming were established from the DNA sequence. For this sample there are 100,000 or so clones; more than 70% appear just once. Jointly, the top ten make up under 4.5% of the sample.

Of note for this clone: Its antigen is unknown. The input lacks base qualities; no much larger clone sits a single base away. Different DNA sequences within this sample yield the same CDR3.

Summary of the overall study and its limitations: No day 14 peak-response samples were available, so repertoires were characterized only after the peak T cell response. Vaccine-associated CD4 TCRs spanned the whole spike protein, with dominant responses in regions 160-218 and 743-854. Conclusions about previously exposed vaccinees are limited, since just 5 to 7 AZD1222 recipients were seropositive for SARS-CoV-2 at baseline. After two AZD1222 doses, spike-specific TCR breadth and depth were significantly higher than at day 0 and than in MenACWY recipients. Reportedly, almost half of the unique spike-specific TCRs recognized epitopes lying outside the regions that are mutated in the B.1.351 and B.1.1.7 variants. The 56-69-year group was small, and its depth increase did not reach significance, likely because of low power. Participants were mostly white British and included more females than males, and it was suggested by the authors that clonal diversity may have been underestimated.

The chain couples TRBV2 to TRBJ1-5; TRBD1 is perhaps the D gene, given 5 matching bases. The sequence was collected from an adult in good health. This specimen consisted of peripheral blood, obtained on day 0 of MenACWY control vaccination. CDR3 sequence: CASSEGQEGQPQHF. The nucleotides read TGTGCCAGCAGTGAGGGGCAGGAGGGTCAGCCCCAGCATTTT.